The rows below give T cell receptor beta chains drawn from one sample of a study of blood T cell repertoires in COVID-19. This table comes from immunoSEQ multiplex PCR, and its TCRdb copy is limited to in-frame clones, with some not included. The repertoire holds some 350,000 clones, with 75% to 90% as singletons. Sequenced sample: PBMCs or T cells enriched from blood (not recorded which). The receptors were gathered from a man between 18 and 35 years old who had recovered from COVID-19. Both conserved end residues are part of each CDR3. Each record gives: clone size, D gene, J gene, V gene, CDR3 protein, CDR3 DNA. A D gene is named only where the DNA matches it firmly. Some rows have no size entry. The others give once, few or many, or a class for an expanded clone.

abundance: few
d_gene: NA
j_gene: TRBJ2-7
v_gene: TRBV19
CDR3aa: CASRRGHEQYF
CDR3nt: TGTGCCAGCCGGCGGGGCCACGAGCAGTACTTC

abundance: NA
d_gene: TRBD1
j_gene: TRBJ1-2
v_gene: TRBV6-5
CDR3aa: CASTSSGGVWGYTF
CDR3nt: TGTGCCAGCACAAGCTCAGGGGGCGTTTGGGGCTACACCTTC

abundance: NA
d_gene: NA
j_gene: TRBJ1-1
v_gene: TRBV6-1
CDR3aa: CASSELGWEGMNTEAFF
CDR3nt: TGTGCCAGCAGTGAATTAGGGTGGGAGGGAATGAACACTGAAGCTTTCTTT

abundance: NA
d_gene: TRBD1
j_gene: TRBJ2-1
v_gene: TRBV24-1
CDR3aa: CATSEAGTGINEQFF
CDR3nt: TGTGCCACCAGTGAGGCCGGGACAGGGATAAATGAGCAGTTCTTC

abundance: few
d_gene: TRBD1
j_gene: TRBJ1-1
v_gene: TRBV18
CDR3aa: CASSQQQGDTEAFF
CDR3nt: TGTGCCAGCTCACAACAACAGGGGGACACTGAAGCTTTCTTT

abundance: NA
d_gene: NA
j_gene: TRBJ2-7
v_gene: TRBV4-3
CDR3aa: CASSQDSASYEQYF
CDR3nt: TGCGCCAGCAGCCAAGATAGCGCGTCCTACGAGCAGTACTTC

abundance: NA
d_gene: TRBD1
j_gene: TRBJ1-2
v_gene: TRBV28
CDR3aa: CASRYRDRVVGYTF
CDR3nt: TGTGCCAGCAGATACCGGGACAGGGTCGTTGGCTACACCTTC

abundance: NA
d_gene: TRBD1
j_gene: TRBJ1-2
v_gene: TRBV7-8
CDR3aa: CASSFDRADGYTF
CDR3nt: TGTGCCAGCAGCTTCGACAGGGCGGACGGCTACACCTTC

abundance: NA
d_gene: NA
j_gene: TRBJ2-1
v_gene: TRBV7-6
CDR3aa: CASSPAINEQFF
CDR3nt: TGTGCCAGCAGCCCCGCTATCAATGAGCAGTTCTTC

abundance: NA
d_gene: TRBD2
j_gene: TRBJ2-1
v_gene: TRBV20-1
CDR3aa: CSASKWSSGSWYEQFF
CDR3nt: TGCAGTGCTAGTAAGTGGAGTAGCGGGAGTTGGTATGAGCAGTTCTTC

abundance: NA
d_gene: TRBD1
j_gene: TRBJ1-5
v_gene: TRBV27
CDR3aa: CASSFTTGGDQPQHF
CDR3nt: TGTGCCAGCAGTTTCACTACAGGGGGCGATCAGCCCCAGCATTTT

abundance: once
d_gene: NA
j_gene: TRBJ2-7
v_gene: TRBV5-6
CDR3aa: CASSATRGEQYF
CDR3nt: TGTGCCAGCAGCGCCACTAGAGGCGAGCAGTACTTC

abundance: NA
d_gene: TRBD2
j_gene: TRBJ2-7
v_gene: TRBV5-1
CDR3aa: CASSLGLAQSYEQYF
CDR3nt: TGCGCCAGCAGCTTAGGACTAGCGCAATCCTACGAGCAGTACTTC

abundance: NA
d_gene: NA
j_gene: TRBJ2-2
v_gene: TRBV21-1
CDR3aa: CANTRLAAMKPPNTGELFF
CDR3nt: TGTGCCAACACCCGACTAGCGGCTATGAAACCTCCGAACACCGGGGAGCTGTTTTTT

abundance: NA
d_gene: NA
j_gene: TRBJ1-4
v_gene: TRBV19
CDR3aa: CASRAPGRPNEKLFF
CDR3nt: TGTGCCAGTAGGGCCCCAGGGCGGCCTAATGAAAAACTGTTTTTT

abundance: NA
d_gene: NA
j_gene: TRBJ1-3
v_gene: TRBV7-9
CDR3aa: CASSPNRDSGNTIYF
CDR3nt: TGTGCCAGCAGCCCAAACAGGGACTCTGGAAACACCATATATTTT

abundance: NA
d_gene: TRBD1
j_gene: TRBJ1-6
v_gene: TRBV19
CDR3aa: CATSPGQSLLSYNSPLHF
CDR3nt: TGTGCCACCTCACCGGGACAGAGTTTGTTATCCTATAATTCACCCCTCCACTTT

abundance: NA
d_gene: TRBD2
j_gene: TRBJ2-7
v_gene: TRBV6-1
CDR3aa: CASSETSQIYEQYF
CDR3nt: TGTGCCAGCAGTGAGACTAGCCAAATCTACGAGCAGTACTTC

abundance: NA
d_gene: TRBD1
j_gene: TRBJ2-1
v_gene: TRBV6-5
CDR3aa: CASSYLDRGNEQFF
CDR3nt: TGTGCCAGCAGTTATTTAGACAGGGGCAATGAGCAGTTCTTC

abundance: NA
d_gene: NA
j_gene: TRBJ2-7
v_gene: TRBV5-4
CDR3aa: CASSLARGYEQYF
CDR3nt: TGTGCCAGCAGCTTGGCCCGGGGCTACGAGCAGTACTTC

abundance: NA
d_gene: TRBD1
j_gene: TRBJ2-7
v_gene: TRBV2
CDR3aa: CASTGNRGCLF
CDR3nt: TGTGCCAGCACCGGAAACAGGGGATGTTTATTC

abundance: once
d_gene: NA
j_gene: TRBJ1-3
v_gene: TRBV15
CDR3aa: CATSRESGTAGSGNTIYF
CDR3nt: TGTGCCACCAGCAGAGAATCAGGGACTGCAGGCTCTGGAAACACCATATATTTT

abundance: NA
d_gene: NA
j_gene: TRBJ2-7
v_gene: TRBV30
CDR3aa: CAWSTNYEQYF
CDR3nt: TGTGCCTGGAGCACAAATTACGAGCAGTACTTC

abundance: NA
d_gene: NA
j_gene: TRBJ1-1
v_gene: TRBV7-9
CDR3aa: CASRTQGGMNTEAFF
CDR3nt: TGTGCCAGCAGGACTCAGGGAGGAATGAACACTGAAGCTTTCTTT

abundance: NA
d_gene: TRBD1
j_gene: TRBJ1-2
v_gene: TRBV16
CDR3aa: CASSPGDKGGQNYGYTF
CDR3nt: TGTGCCAGCAGCCCGGGGGATAAAGGGGGACAGAACTATGGCTACACCTTC

abundance: NA
d_gene: NA
j_gene: TRBJ1-2
v_gene: TRBV7-8
CDR3aa: CASSLALAGAYGYTF
CDR3nt: TGTGCCAGCAGCTTAGCTTTGGCAGGGGCGTATGGCTACACCTTC

abundance: NA
d_gene: NA
j_gene: TRBJ1-1
v_gene: TRBV19
CDR3aa: CASSMGGQSKAFF
CDR3nt: TGTGCCAGTAGTATGGGCGGGCAGTCGAAGGCTTTCTTT

abundance: NA
d_gene: NA
j_gene: TRBJ2-1
v_gene: TRBV24-1
CDR3aa: CATSEHSLSYNEQFF
CDR3nt: TGTGCCACCAGTGAACACAGTCTTTCATACAATGAGCAGTTCTTC

abundance: NA
d_gene: TRBD2
j_gene: TRBJ2-3
v_gene: TRBV4-1
CDR3aa: CASSQERLAGGPTDTQYF
CDR3nt: TGCGCCAGCAGCCAAGAAAGACTAGCGGGGGGCCCCACAGATACGCAGTATTTT

abundance: NA
d_gene: NA
j_gene: TRBJ1-1
v_gene: TRBV6-5
CDR3aa: CASSYWAGDTEAFF
CDR3nt: TGTGCCAGCAGTTACTGGGCGGGAGACACTGAAGCTTTCTTT

abundance: NA
d_gene: NA
j_gene: TRBJ1-1
v_gene: TRBV5-1
CDR3aa: CASSRTRDTEAFF
CDR3nt: TGCGCCAGCAGCCGGACTAGGGACACTGAAGCTTTCTTT

abundance: NA
d_gene: TRBD1
j_gene: TRBJ1-5
v_gene: TRBV27
CDR3aa: CASSFLTGNQPQHF
CDR3nt: TGTGCCAGCAGTTTCTTGACAGGGAATCAGCCCCAGCATTTT

abundance: NA
d_gene: TRBD2
j_gene: TRBJ2-7
v_gene: TRBV29-1
CDR3aa: CSVDGASGGLVRYF
CDR3nt: TGCAGCGTTGACGGGGCTAGCGGGGGTCTGGTTCGGTACTTC

abundance: NA
d_gene: NA
j_gene: TRBJ2-7
v_gene: TRBV6-2/TRBV6-3
CDR3aa: CASSRGGSSYEQYF
CDR3nt: TGTGCCAGCAGTAGGGGTGGAAGCTCCTACGAGCAGTACTTC

abundance: NA
d_gene: TRBD1
j_gene: TRBJ1-2
v_gene: TRBV28
CDR3aa: CASSRAGTESGYTF
CDR3nt: TGTGCCAGCAGCCGAGCCGGGACAGAGTCTGGCTACACCTTC

abundance: NA
d_gene: NA
j_gene: TRBJ1-2
v_gene: TRBV28
CDR3aa: CASIGGYGYTF
CDR3nt: TGTGCCAGCATAGGGGGCTATGGCTACACCTTC

abundance: NA
d_gene: TRBD2
j_gene: TRBJ2-7
v_gene: TRBV9
CDR3aa: CASSASGTTYEQYF
CDR3nt: TGTGCCAGCAGCGCGTCCGGGACTACCTACGAGCAGTACTTC

abundance: NA
d_gene: TRBD1
j_gene: TRBJ2-7
v_gene: TRBV15
CDR3aa: CATSRATGANSYEQYF
CDR3nt: TGTGCCACCAGCAGAGCCACAGGGGCCAACTCCTACGAGCAGTACTTC